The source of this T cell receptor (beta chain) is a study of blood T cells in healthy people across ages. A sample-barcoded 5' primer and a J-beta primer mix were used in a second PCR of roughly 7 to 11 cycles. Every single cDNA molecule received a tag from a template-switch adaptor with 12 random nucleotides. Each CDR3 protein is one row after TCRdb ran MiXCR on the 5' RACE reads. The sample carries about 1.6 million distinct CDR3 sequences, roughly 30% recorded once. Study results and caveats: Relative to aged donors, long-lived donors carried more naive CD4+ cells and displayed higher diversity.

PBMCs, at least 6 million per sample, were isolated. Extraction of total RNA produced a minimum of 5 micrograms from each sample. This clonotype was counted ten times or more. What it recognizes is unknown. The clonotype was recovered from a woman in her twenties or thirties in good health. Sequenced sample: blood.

The CDR3 DNA follows: TGCGCCAGCAGCCAAGAAGGCCAGGGCTACGAGCAGTACTTC. Amino acid sequence: CASSQEGQGYEQYF. This chain joins TRBV4-1 and TRBJ2-7; possible D gene TRBD1, 5 bases. Trimming cost V 0 bases and J 3 bases, with 9 bases left between them. Germline values: CDR1 MGHRA, CDR2 YSYEKL. This CDR3 is built from 14 residues.